Listed below are T cell receptor beta chains from one sample, sequenced in a study of blood T cells in healthy people across ages. One entry per CDR3 protein results from TCRdb running MiXCR on the 5' RACE reads. Of 1.5 million or so distinct CDR3 sequences in the sample, approximately 42% were seen once. Sequenced material: blood. These receptors came from a woman aged 18-29 years in good health. CDR3s include the opening cysteine and the closing phenylalanine or tryptophan. The D gene is left open where the match is weak. Expanded clones are given a class, and other clones once, few, many or no size at all.

v_call	d_call	j_call	clone_size	cdr3_nt	cdr3_aa
TRBV2	TRBD2	TRBJ2-5	few	TGTGCCAGCAACGGAATTGCGGGAGGGAAAGAGACCCAGTACTTC	CASNGIAGGKETQYF
TRBV20-1	-	TRBJ1-5	-	TGCAGTGCTAGTCGGGCGTGGGATAGCAATCAGCCCCAGCATTTT	CSASRAWDSNQPQHF
TRBV5-1	TRBD2	TRBJ2-1	-	TGCGCCAGCAGCCCCGCGGCTAGCGGGAGAATTGATGAGCAGTTCTTC	CASSPAASGRIDEQFF
TRBV29-1	-	TRBJ2-7	-	TGCAGCGTTACAACAGTCGGCGAGCAGTACTTC	CSVTTVGEQYF
TRBV7-2	-	TRBJ1-1	many	TGTGCCAGCAGCTATTTCCCAGGGTCTGAAGCTTTCTTT	CASSYFPGSEAFF
TRBV20-1	TRBD1	TRBJ2-5	-	TGCAGTGCTGCTGGGGACAGGCGGAAAGAGACCCAGTACTTC	CSAAGDRRKETQYF
TRBV24-1	TRBD2	TRBJ2-3	few	TGTGCCACCAGAGGCTCCAGCGGGAGTGCAGATACGCAGTATTTT	CATRGSSGSADTQYF
TRBV30	-	TRBJ2-4	-	TGTGCCTGGAGTGGAGGGCCGGGAAACATTCAGTACTTC	CAWSGGPGNIQYF
TRBV5-1	TRBD2	TRBJ2-7	-	TGCGCTACCAGCCGGGAGGGCCAAACCTACGAGCAGTACTTC	CATSREGQTYEQYF
TRBV7-9	-	TRBJ1-2	few	TGTGCCAGCAGCGAGGCAGACTCGGATGGCTACACCTTC	CASSEADSDGYTF
TRBV10-3	TRBD2	TRBJ2-1	-	TGTGCCATCAGTTCATCCTCCGGGACTAGCGTGTTATACAGCTCCTACAATGAGCAGTTCTTC	CAISSSSGTSVLYSSYNEQFF
TRBV29-1	-	TRBJ2-7	many	TGCAGCGCAAAGGACAGCTCCTACGAGCAGTACTTC	CSAKDSSYEQYF
TRBV7-9	-	TRBJ2-7	few	TGTGCCAGCAGCCAAGGCAGGTACCCCTCCTACGAGCAGTACTTC	CASSQGRYPSYEQYF
TRBV7-2	TRBD2	TRBJ2-5	-	TGTGCCAGCAGCACCGGACTAGCGGGACCTTACAATGAGCAGTACTTC	CASSTGLAGPYNEQYF
TRBV4-3	-	TRBJ2-5	-	TGCGCCAGCAGCCTCGACTACTACCAAGAGACCCAGTACTTC	CASSLDYYQETQYF
TRBV6-5	TRBD1	TRBJ1-2	many	TGTGCCAGCAGTTACGACAGGGTGAGAGGCTACACCTTC	CASSYDRVRGYTF
TRBV7-7	TRBD2	TRBJ2-1	-	TGTGCTAGCAGCCCCTGGGCGGGGGGGCAAAATGAGCAGTTCTTC	CASSPWAGGQNEQFF
TRBV12-3/TRBV12-4	-	TRBJ1-2	-	TGTGCCAGCAAAGGACAGATAGTCAACTATGGCTACACCTTC	CASKGQIVNYGYTF
TRBV20-1	-	TRBJ2-3	-	TGCAGCCCCTACCCGCCAGGGGATACGCAGTATTTT	CSPYPPGDTQYF
TRBV5-1	TRBD1	TRBJ1-1	-	TGCGCCAGCAGCTTTGGGACAGGTCGATATACTGAAGCTTTCTTT	CASSFGTGRYTEAFF
TRBV20-1	-	TRBJ2-7	-	TGCAGTGCGCAACTAGGGGACGAGCAGTACTTC	CSAQLGDEQYF
TRBV6-1	-	TRBJ1-2	-	TGTGCCAGCAGTGAATTCGCAGACCGGGGCTACACCTTC	CASSEFADRGYTF
TRBV29-1	-	TRBJ1-2	-	TGCAGCGTTGAGGAAGACAGGAACTATGGCTACACCTTC	CSVEEDRNYGYTF
TRBV6-5	TRBD1	TRBJ1-1	-	TGTGCCAGCAGTTACACAATGACAGGGGTTCACACTGAAGCTTTCTTT	CASSYTMTGVHTEAFF
TRBV12-3/TRBV12-4	-	TRBJ2-3	-	TGTGCCAGCAGTTTAGTTTTTGGAGGCGGTGGGACGCAGTATTTT	CASSLVFGGGGTQYF
TRBV3-1	-	TRBJ2-3	-	TGTGCCAGCAGCTCGAACGGGGCCCTCACAGATACGCAGTATTTT	CASSSNGALTDTQYF
TRBV18	-	TRBJ1-3	once	TGTGCCAGCTCTCGTTTGGAACAAACTCGAAACACCATATATTTT	CASSRLEQTRNTIYF
TRBV4-2	TRBD1	TRBJ1-2	-	TGTGCCAGCAGCCATGTAGGGGGCACCTCCTATGGCTACACCTTC	CASSHVGGTSYGYTF
TRBV6-2/TRBV6-3	-	TRBJ2-7	few	TGTGCCATCACCGACAGCTACGAGCAGTACTTC	CAITDSYEQYF
TRBV20-1	-	TRBJ1-2	-	TGCAGTGCTCTGCCTCCCCGCGGCTACACCTTC	CSALPPRGYTF
TRBV12-3/TRBV12-4	-	TRBJ1-5	few	TGTGCCAGCAGTTCTCGCGGGCCCCAGCATTTT	CASSSRGPQHF
TRBV29-1	-	TRBJ2-6	few	TGCAGCGTTGAAGATCGGAGCTCTGGGGCCAACGTCCTGACTTTC	CSVEDRSSGANVLTF
TRBV29-1	-	TRBJ2-2	-	TGCAGCGTTGTATGGGGGGCCGGGGAGCTGTTTTTT	CSVVWGAGELFF
TRBV7-2	-	TRBJ1-1	many	TGTGCCAGCAGCCCTTCCTTGAGGGGTCGGAACACTGAAGCTTTCTTT	CASSPSLRGRNTEAFF
TRBV25-1	TRBD1	TRBJ2-4	-	TGTGCCAGCAACCAAACCGGAGACAGGGCCCAACACCAAGGGGCCAAAAACATTCAGTACTTC	CASNQTGDRAQHQGAKNIQYF
TRBV5-1	TRBD2	TRBJ2-7	-	TGCGCCAGCAGCTTGGACGTCGTAGCGGGCCTCTACGAGCAGTACTTC	CASSLDVVAGLYEQYF
TRBV12-3/TRBV12-4	-	TRBJ1-6	-	TGTGCCAGCAGTTTATTTATAGGGAAGACACCCCTCCACTTT	CASSLFIGKTPLHF
TRBV20-1	-	TRBJ2-5	-	TGCAGGGGGGATCGTGAGACCCAGTACTTC	CRGDRETQYF
TRBV11-2	TRBD1	TRBJ1-2	-	TGTGCCAGCAGCCCCGGACCGGGACAGGGAAACTATGGCTACACCTTC	CASSPGPGQGNYGYTF
TRBV2	-	TRBJ1-6	-	TGTGCCAGCAGTGAAGGCCCGGGCTCCTATAATTCACCCCTCCACTTT	CASSEGPGSYNSPLHF
TRBV25-1	-	TRBJ2-1	few	TGTGCCAGCAGGAAGAGATACAATGAGCAGTTCTTC	CASRKRYNEQFF
TRBV18	-	TRBJ2-1	-	TGTGCCAGCTCACCACCGGGAGTCTCCTACAATGAGCAGTTCTTC	CASSPPGVSYNEQFF
TRBV10-3	TRBD2	TRBJ2-3	-	TGTGCCATCAGCCTGACTAGCGGGGCGCTGGATACGCAGTATTTT	CAISLTSGALDTQYF
TRBV4-3	-	TRBJ1-1	-	TGCGCCAGCAGCCAAGACTCAGGGGTCGCTGAAGCTTTCTTT	CASSQDSGVAEAFF
TRBV9	TRBD1	TRBJ1-1	-	TGTGCCAGCAGCCCAGGGGGGACAGGGGGGAACACTGAAGCTTTCTTT	CASSPGGTGGNTEAFF
TRBV28	-	TRBJ1-5	-	TGTGCCAGCAGTTTCCGTAATATAAGTGGGACGGACGAACAGCCCCAGCATTTT	CASSFRNISGTDEQPQHF
TRBV9	-	TRBJ1-2	-	TGTGCCAGCAGCGTAGATCCGTATACGAATGGCTACACCTTC	CASSVDPYTNGYTF
TRBV25-1	-	TRBJ2-3	few	TGTGCCAGCAGTGGACAGGTTAGCACAGATACGCAGTATTTT	CASSGQVSTDTQYF
TRBV20-1	TRBD2	TRBJ2-7	-	TGCAGTGCCGGCGGGAGGCTCGAGCAGTACTTC	CSAGGRLEQYF
TRBV20-1	-	TRBJ1-1	-	TGCAGTGGCACAGGGTTAGTGAACACTGAAGCTTTCTTT	CSGTGLVNTEAFF